This T cell receptor (beta chain) was captured by sequencing in a study of shared clonotypes between healthy human individuals. Background on the study: The people who gave samples were two women and three men aged 18 to 49. Study-level results: The authors sampled blood alone, and tissue repertoires likely differ.

All donors qualified as healthy HIV-negative adults and had experienced no recent acute infections or vaccinations. A word on this clone: Its antigen remains unknown.

Researchers divided each subset's genomic DNA evenly across several immunoSEQ plates. TCRdb's copy holds only in-frame clones and misses some; the assay was immunoSEQ multiplex PCR. This table holds about 710,000 clones, around 70% found once. J lost 11 bases, V lost 5 bases, and 14 bases had no gene match. The germline V gene encodes CDR1 MNHNY and CDR2 SVGAGI (reference sequence). CDR3 length: 15 residues. This receptor was taken from a young woman in good health. Specimen: memory CD4+ T cells sorted from blood. Documented subset: CD45RA-negative fraction. The chain uses TRBV6-6 and TRBJ1-4, with 7 bases that match TRBD1. CDR3 sequence (DNA): TGTGCCAGCAGTGATCCCGGGACAGAGCTTGGGAAACTGTTTTTT. This translates into CASSDPGTELGKLFF.